This T cell receptor (beta chain) was identified during a study of T cell responses to AZD1222 COVID-19 vaccine. This table comes from immunoSEQ multiplex PCR, and its TCRdb copy is limited to in-frame clones, with some not included. The repertoire holds about 160,000 clones, with more than 70% as singletons. The CDR3 extends over 8 amino acids. Germline V gene sequence: CDR1 WNHNN, CDR2 SYGVQD (reference sequence). V was pared by 8 bases and J by 11 bases, with 6 bases between. The chain couples TRBV10-1 to TRBJ1-1; D uncertain. The source was peripheral blood, collected on day 0 of AZD1222 vaccination. The receptor comes from an adult in good health. The CDR3 loop reads CASSGAFF. The CDR3 nucleotides read TGCGCCAGCTCGGGGGCTTTCTTT.